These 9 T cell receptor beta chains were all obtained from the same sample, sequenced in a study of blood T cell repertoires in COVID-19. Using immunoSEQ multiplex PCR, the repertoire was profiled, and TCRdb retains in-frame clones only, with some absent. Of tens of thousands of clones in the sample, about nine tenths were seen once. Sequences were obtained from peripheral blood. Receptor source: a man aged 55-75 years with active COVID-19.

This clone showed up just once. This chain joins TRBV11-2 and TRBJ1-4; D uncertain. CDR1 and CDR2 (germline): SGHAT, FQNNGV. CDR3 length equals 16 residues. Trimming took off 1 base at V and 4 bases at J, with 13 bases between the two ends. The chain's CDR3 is CASSLGRGSHNEKLFF. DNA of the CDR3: TGTGCCAGCAGCTTAGGTCGAGGCAGTCATAATGAAAAACTGTTTTTT.

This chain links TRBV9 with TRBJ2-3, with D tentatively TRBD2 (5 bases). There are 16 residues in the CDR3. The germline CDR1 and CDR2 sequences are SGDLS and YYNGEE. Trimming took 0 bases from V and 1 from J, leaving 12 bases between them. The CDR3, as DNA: TGTGCCAGCAGCGTAGGGGTAGCGCATCGCACAGATACGCAGTATTTT. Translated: CASSVGVAHRTDTQYF.

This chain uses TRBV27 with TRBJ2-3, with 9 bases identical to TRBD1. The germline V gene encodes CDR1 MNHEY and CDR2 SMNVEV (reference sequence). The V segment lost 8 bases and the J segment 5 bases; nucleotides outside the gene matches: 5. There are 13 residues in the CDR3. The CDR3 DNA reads TGTGCCAGCGGGACAGGGTATGGAGATACGCAGTATTTT. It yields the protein CASGTGYGDTQYF.

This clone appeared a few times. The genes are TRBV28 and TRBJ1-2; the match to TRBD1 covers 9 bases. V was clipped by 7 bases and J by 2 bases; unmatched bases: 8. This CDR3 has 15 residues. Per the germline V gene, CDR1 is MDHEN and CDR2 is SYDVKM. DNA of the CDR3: TGTGCCAGCACCCGACAGGGGGAGGGGAACTATGGCTACACCTTC. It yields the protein CASTRQGEGNYGYTF.

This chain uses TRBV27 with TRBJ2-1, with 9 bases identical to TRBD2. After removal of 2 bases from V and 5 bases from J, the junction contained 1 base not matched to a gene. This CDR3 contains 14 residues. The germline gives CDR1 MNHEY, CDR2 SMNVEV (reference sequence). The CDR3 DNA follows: TGTGCCAGCAGTTTAGTAGCGGGAGACAATGAGCAGTTCTTC. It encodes CASSLVAGDNEQFF.

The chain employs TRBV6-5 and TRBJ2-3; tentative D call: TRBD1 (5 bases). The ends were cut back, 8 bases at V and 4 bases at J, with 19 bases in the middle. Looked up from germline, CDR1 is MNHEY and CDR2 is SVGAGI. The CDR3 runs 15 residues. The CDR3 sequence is CASCNLGQAADTQYF. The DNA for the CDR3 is TGTGCCAGCTGTAACCTGGGGCAGGCTGCAGATACGCAGTATTTT.

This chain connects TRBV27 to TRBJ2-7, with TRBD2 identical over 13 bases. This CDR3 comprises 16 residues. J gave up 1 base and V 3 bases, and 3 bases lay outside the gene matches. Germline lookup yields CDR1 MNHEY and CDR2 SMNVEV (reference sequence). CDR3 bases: TGTGCCAGCAGTTTCCGGACTAGCGGGAGATCCTACGAGCAGTACTTC. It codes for CASSFRTSGRSYEQYF.

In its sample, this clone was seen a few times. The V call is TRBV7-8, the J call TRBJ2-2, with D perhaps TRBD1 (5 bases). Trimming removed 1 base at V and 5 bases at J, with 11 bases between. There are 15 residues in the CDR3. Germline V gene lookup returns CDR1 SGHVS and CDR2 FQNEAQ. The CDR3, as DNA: TGTGCCAGCAGCTTAGGCACAGGCGAGACCGGGGAGCTGTTTTTT. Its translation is CASSLGTGETGELFF.

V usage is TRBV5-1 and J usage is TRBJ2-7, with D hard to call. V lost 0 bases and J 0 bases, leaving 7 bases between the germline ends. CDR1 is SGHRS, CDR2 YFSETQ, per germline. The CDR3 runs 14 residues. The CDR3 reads CASSLEAASYEQYF. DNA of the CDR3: TGCGCCAGCAGCTTGGAAGCCGCCTCCTACGAGCAGTACTTC.